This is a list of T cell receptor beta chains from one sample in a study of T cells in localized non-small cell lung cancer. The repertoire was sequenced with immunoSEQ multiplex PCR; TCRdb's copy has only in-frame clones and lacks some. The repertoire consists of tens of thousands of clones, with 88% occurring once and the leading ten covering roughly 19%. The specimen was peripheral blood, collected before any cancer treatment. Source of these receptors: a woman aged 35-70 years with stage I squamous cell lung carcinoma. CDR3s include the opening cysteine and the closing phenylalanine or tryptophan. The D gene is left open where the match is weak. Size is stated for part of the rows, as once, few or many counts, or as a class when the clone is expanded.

CASSRAWGNTEAFF TGTGCCAGCAGCCGCGCGTGGGGGAACACTGAAGCTTTCTTT once TRBV14 . TRBJ1-1
CASSSGGGGSSYEQYF TGTGCCAGCAGCTCGGGTGGCGGGGGGAGCTCCTACGAGCAGTACTTC . TRBV5-4 TRBD2 TRBJ2-7
CASSTAGRNNEKLFF TGTGCCAGCTCTACGGCCGGGCGAAATAATGAAAAACTGTTTTTT . TRBV18 . TRBJ1-4
CASSIRGSDTQYF TGTGCCAGTAGTATAAGGGGGTCAGATACGCAGTATTTT . TRBV19 . TRBJ2-3
CASSPPYDRGLHNEQFF TGTGCCAGCAGTCCCCCGTATGACAGGGGGCTCCACAATGAGCAGTTCTTC . TRBV5-4 TRBD1 TRBJ2-1
CASSHKGQSNSPLHF TGTGCCAGCAGCCATAAAGGACAGAGCAATTCACCCCTCCACTTT . TRBV16 . TRBJ1-6
CASSSSGRNEQFF TGTGCCAGCAGCAGTAGCGGTCGCAATGAGCAGTTCTTC . TRBV7-6 . TRBJ2-1
CASSEQGPGQETQYF TGTGCCAGCAGTGAACAGGGTCCGGGCCAAGAGACCCAGTACTTC . TRBV2 . TRBJ2-5
CTSPPGRGGTGELFF TGCACCAGCCCCCCGGGGCGGGGGGGCACCGGGGAGCTGTTTTTT . TRBV1 . TRBJ2-2
CASSFKARAFF TGTGCCAGCAGTTTTAAGGCCCGAGCTTTCTTT . TRBV28 . TRBJ1-1
CASTTTQGALNIQYF TGTGCCAGCACCACTACACAGGGGGCGCTTAACATTCAGTACTTC . TRBV5-6 TRBD1 TRBJ2-4
CASSQGRGNEQFF TGTGCCAGCAGCCAAGGGCGGGGGAATGAGCAGTTCTTC . TRBV5-6 TRBD2 TRBJ2-1
CASAQDGVYEKLFF TGTGCTAGTGCCCAAGATGGGGTGTATGAAAAACTGTTTTTT few TRBV12-5 . TRBJ1-4
CASFRGGSEVDTQYF TGCGCCAGCTTTCGAGGTGGCTCCGAGGTGGATACGCAGTATTTT . TRBV5-1 . TRBJ2-3
CASSQGPRAWGSEAFF TGCGCCAGCAGCCAAGGGCCAAGGGCGTGGGGCTCTGAAGCTTTCTTT . TRBV4-1 . TRBJ1-1
CASSFRQNLPNEQFF TGTGCCAGCAGCTTCCGACAGAACCTCCCCAATGAGCAGTTCTTC . TRBV5-4 . TRBJ2-1
CASSFRGTYYGYTF TGTGCCAGCAGCTTTAGAGGGACCTACTATGGCTACACCTTC . TRBV5-8 . TRBJ1-2
CASSLDGGAYEQYF TGTGCCAGCAGCTTAGACGGTGGAGCCTACGAGCAGTACTTC . TRBV7-9 . TRBJ2-7